A selection of T cell receptor beta chains follows, all from one sample in a study of a mutant IDH1 vaccine in newly diagnosed glioma. Libraries were prepared by immunoSEQ multiplex PCR; TCRdb keeps only in-frame clonotypes and omits some of them. The sample records under 80,000 clones, around 85% being singletons. Source: PBMCs, taken from a glioma patient treated with radiotherapy, temozolomide or both. The receptors derive from a man younger than 45 with glioma. Each CDR3 is given with its conserved first and last residue.

V,J,CDR3
TRBV5-5,TRBJ2-1,CASSSSGRSSYNEQFF
TRBV5-6,TRBJ1-1,CASSPLDGNTEAFF
TRBV6-1,TRBJ1-3,CASLARGNTIYF
TRBV18,TRBJ1-6,CASSLRGTGSSYNSPLHF
TRBV6-1,TRBJ1-1,CASSEEAGTGGVLTEAFF
TRBV7-8,TRBJ1-4,CASSSGSGQQGSEKLFF
TRBV15,TRBJ2-2,CATSTRDTSTGELFF
TRBV5-1,TRBJ2-7,CASSPSTGEFNEQYF
TRBV5-1,TRBJ2-6,CASSFAGANVLTF
TRBV5-1,TRBJ2-1,CASSLDGEDYNEQFF
TRBV28,TRBJ1-4,CASSLGGSNEKLFF
TRBV15,NA,CATSPDRGLNEQYF
TRBV19,TRBJ1-1,CASDTKEAGKSEAFF
TRBV19,TRBJ2-3,CASSMRRGGVTDTQYF
TRBV4-1,TRBJ2-1,CASSQESSSSYNEQFF
TRBV27,TRBJ1-4,CASRIQGAGGKLFF
TRBV6-5,TRBJ2-7,CASRQTGAAYEQYF
TRBV19,TRBJ2-1,CASSIPQERAGARGNEQFF
TRBV5-4,TRBJ1-4,CASSRIGSATNEKLFF
TRBV29-1,TRBJ1-1,CSATGQGAFF
TRBV30,TRBJ2-4,CAWQRGAKNIQYF
TRBV27,TRBJ2-3,CASKWTPAASPRSSTDTQYF
TRBV4-2,TRBJ1-4,CASSQDTKTNEKLFF
TRBV7-9,TRBJ2-1,CASSLVMPRDEQFF
TRBV4-1,TRBJ2-1,CASSRLAGGPYNEQFF
TRBV27,TRBJ2-5,CASSLDPGLGKTQYF
TRBV29-1,TRBJ2-3,CSVAGTGHTDTQYF
TRBV9,TRBJ1-2,CASSVAQTDYGYTF
TRBV7-2,TRBJ1-4,CASSQTGVGEKLFF
TRBV11-2,TRBJ1-1,CASSLQVGNTEAFF
TRBV5-6,TRBJ2-7,CASSDQGVSYEQYF
TRBV5-8,TRBJ1-6,CASSFTGGHNSPLHF
TRBV5-1,TRBJ1-6,CASSLAVTGGKSPLHF
TRBV10-2,TRBJ1-2,CASSESFTFGYTF
TRBV30,TRBJ2-2,CASGSRNTGELFF
TRBV4-2,TRBJ1-6,CASSPFRLHNSPLHF
TRBV30,TRBJ1-2,CAWTRDSGEYYGYTF
TRBV7-9,TRBJ1-1,CASSLAGEAFF
TRBV7-2,TRBJ1-5,CASSPSPQGASNQPQHF
TRBV5-4,TRBJ2-1,CASSGPRDNYNEQFF
TRBV11-3,TRBJ2-1,CASSPSRSSYNEQFF
TRBV11-2,TRBJ2-2,CASNNGLAGGPSTGELFF
TRBV7-9,TRBJ1-3,CASSSDRGTGNTIYF
TRBV5-1,TRBJ1-1,CASSLARNTEAFF
TRBV27,TRBJ2-7,CASSLGYEQYF
TRBV7-9,TRBJ1-1,CASSLARKAEAFF
TRBV19,TRBJ1-1,CASTSWGQRNTEAFF
TRBV27,TRBJ1-1,CASRPLGASTEAFF
TRBV19,TRBJ2-1,CASSTSGLLAPYNEQFF
TRBV28,TRBJ2-7,CASTSPGQGAREQYF
TRBV28,NA,CASSWSASYEQYF